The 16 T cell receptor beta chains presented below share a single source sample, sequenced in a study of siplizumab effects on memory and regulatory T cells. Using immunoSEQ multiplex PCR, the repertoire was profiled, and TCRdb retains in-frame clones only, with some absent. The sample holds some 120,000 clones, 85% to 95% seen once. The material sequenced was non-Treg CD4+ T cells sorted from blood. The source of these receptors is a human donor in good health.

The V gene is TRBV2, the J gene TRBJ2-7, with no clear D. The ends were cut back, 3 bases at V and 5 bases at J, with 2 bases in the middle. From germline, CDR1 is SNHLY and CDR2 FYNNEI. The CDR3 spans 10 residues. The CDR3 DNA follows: TGTGCCAGCAGTGAGAACGAGCAGTACTTC. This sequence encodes CASSENEQYF.

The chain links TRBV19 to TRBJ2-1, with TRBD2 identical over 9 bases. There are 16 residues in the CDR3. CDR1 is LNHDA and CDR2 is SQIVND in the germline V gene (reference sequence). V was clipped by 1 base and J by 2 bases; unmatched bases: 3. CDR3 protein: CASSIGAGGAYNEQFF. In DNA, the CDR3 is TGTGCCAGTAGTATAGGAGCGGGGGGCGCCTACAATGAGCAGTTCTTC. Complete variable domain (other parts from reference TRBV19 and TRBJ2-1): DGGITQSPKYLFRKEGQNVTLSCEQNLNHDAMYWYRQDPGQGLRLIYYSQIVNDFQKGDIAEGYSVSREKKESFPLTVTSAQKNPTAFYLCASSIGAGGAYNEQFFGPGTRLTVL.

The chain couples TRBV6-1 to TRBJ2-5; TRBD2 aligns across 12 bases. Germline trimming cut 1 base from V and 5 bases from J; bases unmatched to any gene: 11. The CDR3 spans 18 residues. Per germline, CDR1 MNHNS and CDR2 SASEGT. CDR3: CASSEVASGGASFETQYF. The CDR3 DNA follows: TGTGCCAGCAGTGAAGTGGCTAGCGGGGGGGCCTCTTTTGAGACCCAGTACTTC.

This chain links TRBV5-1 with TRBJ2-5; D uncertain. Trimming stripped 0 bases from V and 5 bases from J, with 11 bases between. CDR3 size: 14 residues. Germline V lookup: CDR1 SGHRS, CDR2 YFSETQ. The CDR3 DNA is TGCGCCAGCAGCTTGGGCCTTAAGGAGGAGACCCAGTACTTC. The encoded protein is CASSLGLKEETQYF.

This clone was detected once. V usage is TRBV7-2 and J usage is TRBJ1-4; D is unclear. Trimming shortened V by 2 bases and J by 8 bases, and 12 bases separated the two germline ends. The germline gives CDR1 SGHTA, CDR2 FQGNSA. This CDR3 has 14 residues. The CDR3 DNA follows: TGTGCCAGCAGCTTATCGAGGGAAGGAGAAAAACTGTTTTTT. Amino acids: CASSLSREGEKLFF.

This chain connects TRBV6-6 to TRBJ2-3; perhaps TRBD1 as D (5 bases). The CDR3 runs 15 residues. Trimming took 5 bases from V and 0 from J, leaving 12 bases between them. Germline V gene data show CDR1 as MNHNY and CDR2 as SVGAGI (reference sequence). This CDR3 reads CASSTQGTSTDTQYF. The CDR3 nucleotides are TGTGCCAGCAGTACCCAGGGAACTAGCACAGATACGCAGTATTTT.

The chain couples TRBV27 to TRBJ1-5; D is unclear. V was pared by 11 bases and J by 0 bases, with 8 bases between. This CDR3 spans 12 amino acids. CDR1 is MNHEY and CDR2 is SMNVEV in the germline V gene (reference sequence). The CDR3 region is CAWHHSNQPQHF. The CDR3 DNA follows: TGTGCCTGGCATCATAGCAATCAGCCCCAGCATTTT.

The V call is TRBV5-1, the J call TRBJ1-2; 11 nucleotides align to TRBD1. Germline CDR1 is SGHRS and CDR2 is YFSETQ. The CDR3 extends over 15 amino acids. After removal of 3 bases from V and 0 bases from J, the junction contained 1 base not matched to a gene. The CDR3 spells CASSWGQGANYGYTF. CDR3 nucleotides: TGCGCCAGCAGCTGGGGACAGGGGGCTAACTATGGCTACACCTTC.

The CDR3 region has the DNA TGCGCCAGCAGCTTGGCTCTGGGCATAAGCACAGATACGCAGTATTTT. It codes for CASSLALGISTDTQYF. The chain recombines TRBV5-1 with TRBJ2-3; D is unresolved. The CDR3 has 16 residues. Germline CDR1 SGHRS, CDR2 YFSETQ. V was shortened by 0 bases and J by 0 bases, with 11 bases between the two germline ends. Filled out from reference TRBV5-1 and TRBJ2-3, the complete variable domain reads KAGVTQTPRYLIKTRGQQVTLSCSPISGHRSVSWYQQTPGQGLQFLFEYFSETQRNKGNFPGRFSGRQFSNSRSEMNVSTLELGDSALYLCASSLALGISTDTQYFGPGTRLTVL.

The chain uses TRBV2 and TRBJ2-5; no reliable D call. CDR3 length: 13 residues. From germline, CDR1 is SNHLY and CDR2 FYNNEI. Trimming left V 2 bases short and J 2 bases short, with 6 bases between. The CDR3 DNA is TGTGCCAGCAGTGAAAACCGACAAGAGACCCAGTACTTC. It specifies CASSENRQETQYF.

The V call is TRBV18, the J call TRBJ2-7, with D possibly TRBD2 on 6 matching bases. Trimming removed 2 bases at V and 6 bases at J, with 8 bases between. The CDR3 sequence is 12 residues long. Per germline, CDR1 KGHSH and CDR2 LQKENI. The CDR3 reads CASSPGGVEQYF. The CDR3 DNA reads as TGTGCCAGCTCACCAGGAGGGGTCGAGCAGTACTTC.

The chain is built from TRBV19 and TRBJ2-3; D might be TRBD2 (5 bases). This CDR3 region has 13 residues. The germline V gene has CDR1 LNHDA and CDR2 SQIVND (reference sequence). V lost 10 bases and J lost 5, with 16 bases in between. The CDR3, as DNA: TGTGCCACCTCGGACGGACGGGGAGATACGCAGTATTTT. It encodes CATSDGRGDTQYF.

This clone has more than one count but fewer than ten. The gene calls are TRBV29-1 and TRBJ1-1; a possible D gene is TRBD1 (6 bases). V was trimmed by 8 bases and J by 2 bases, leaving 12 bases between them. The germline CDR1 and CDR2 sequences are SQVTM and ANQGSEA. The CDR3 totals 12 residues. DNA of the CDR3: TGCAGCCTCGGACAGAGCAACACTGAAGCTTTCTTT. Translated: CSLGQSNTEAFF. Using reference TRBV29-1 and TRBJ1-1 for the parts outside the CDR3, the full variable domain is SAVISQKPSRDICQRGTSLTIQCQVDSQVTMMFWYRQQPGQSLTLIATANQGSEATYESGFVIDKFPISRPNLTFSTLTVSNMSPEDSSIYLCSLGQSNTEAFFGQGTRLTVV.

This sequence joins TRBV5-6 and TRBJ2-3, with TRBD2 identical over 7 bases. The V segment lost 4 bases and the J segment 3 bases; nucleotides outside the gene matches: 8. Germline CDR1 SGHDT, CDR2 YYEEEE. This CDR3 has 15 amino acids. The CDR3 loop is CASSPGLVETDTQYF. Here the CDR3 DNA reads TGTGCCAGCAGCCCCGGACTAGTGGAGACAGATACGCAGTATTTT.

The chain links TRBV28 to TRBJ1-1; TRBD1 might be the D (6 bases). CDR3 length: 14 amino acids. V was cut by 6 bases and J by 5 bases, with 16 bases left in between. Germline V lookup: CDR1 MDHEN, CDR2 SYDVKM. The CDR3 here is CASREQGGRTEAFF. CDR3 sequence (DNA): TGTGCCAGCAGAGAACAGGGAGGTCGGACTGAAGCTTTCTTT.

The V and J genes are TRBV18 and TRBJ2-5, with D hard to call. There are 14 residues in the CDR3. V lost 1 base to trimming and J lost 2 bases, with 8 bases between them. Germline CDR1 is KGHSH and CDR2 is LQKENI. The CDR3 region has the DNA TGTGCCAGCTCACCACTTCCCGCGCAAGAGACCCAGTACTTC. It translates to CASSPLPAQETQYF.